One sample yielded the 5 T cell receptor beta chains listed below, sequenced in a study of T cells in Graves' hyperthyroidism and ophthalmopathy. Amplification of TCR beta CDR3 regions was performed using RNA transcripts as template. The TCR CDR3 was amplified in a first-round RT-PCR using the HTBI primer set. TCRdb redid the calling of the multiplex PCR reads with MiXCR, one entry per CDR3 protein. The sample has more than 300,000 distinct CDR3 sequences, less than 15% seen once. The sequencing input was blood. The receptors derive from a woman under 30 with Graves' hyperthyroidism.

This clonotype was detected many times. The chain employs TRBV28 and TRBJ2-1; D possibly corresponds to TRBD2 (5 bases). The CDR3 runs to 15 residues. V was shortened by 9 bases and J by 0 bases, with 15 bases between the two germline ends. Germline lookup yields CDR1 MDHEN and CDR2 SYDVKM. For the CDR3, the DNA is TGTGCCAGTTTGGGAAGAGGGCGCTCCTACAATGAGCAGTTCTTC. Translation: CASLGRGRSYNEQFF.

The sample holds many counts of this clonotype. V and J are TRBV9 and TRBJ2-3; 9 nucleotides align to TRBD2. The CDR3 sequence is 17 residues long. Germline CDR1 reads SGDLS; CDR2 reads YYNGEE. Trimming removed 1 base from V and 0 bases from J; junction bases left unmatched: 6. CDR3 coding DNA: TGTGCCAGCAGCGTAAACAAGGCGGGAGGGAGCACAGATACGCAGTATTTT. Its protein is CASSVNKAGGSTDTQYF.

This clonotype was found many times. The chain joins TRBV6-1 to TRBJ2-4, with D tentatively TRBD1 (6 bases). Trimming stripped 2 bases from V and 8 bases from J, with 19 bases between. The CDR3 is 16 amino acids. The germline V gene encodes CDR1 MNHNS and CDR2 SASEGT. CDR3 bases: TGTGCCAGCAGTGAAAGGACCGCAGGGGTCATGGACATTCAGTACTTC. It codes for CASSERTAGVMDIQYF.

As for this clonotype: A much larger clone lies a single base off, so this may be a read error. The chain uses TRBV12-3 or TRBV12-4 and TRBJ2-6; D is perhaps TRBD1 or TRBD2 (5 bases each). The V end lost 5 bases, the J end lost 4 bases, and 12 bases lay between the germline ends. The CDR3 sequence is 15 residues long. The CDR3 here is CASSTDGAGANVLTF. The CDR3 DNA follows: TGTGCCAGCAGTACCGACGGGGCGGGGGCCAACGTCCTGACTTTC.

The genes are TRBV5-1 and TRBJ2-5; TRBD1 or TRBD2 may be the D gene (5 bases each). Germline loops: CDR1 SGHRS, CDR2 YFSETQ. This CDR3 has 13 residues. Trimming cost V 2 bases and J 4 bases, with 9 bases left between them. In DNA, the CDR3 is TGCGCCAGCAGCTTCGGGGCTCCAGAGACCCAGTACTTC. It translates to CASSFGAPETQYF. The full variable domain, rest sourced from reference TRBV5-1 and TRBJ2-5, is KAGVTQTPRYLIKTRGQQVTLSCSPISGHRSVSWYQQTPGQGLQFLFEYFSETQRNKGNFPGRFSGRQFSNSRSEMNVSTLELGDSALYLCASSFGAPETQYFGPGTRLLVL.